Sequencing of this T cell receptor (beta chain) was carried out in a study of beta chain features in type 1 diabetes. Study-wide results and caveats: VDJ junctions sequenced from type 1 diabetes patients showed fewer insertions and more deletions. There was a moderate but significant shortening of TCRB CDR3s in all four CD4+ subsets of Type 1 diabetes patients. Researchers caution that PCR might favor shorter templates, equally among patients and controls. The cDNA sequencing approach could over-represent high-TCR-expressing cells.

This clone was found a few times. As yet, its antigen is unknown. Reverse transcribing all isolated RNA meant expressed TCRB transcripts were sequenced. TCRdb's table, derived via immunoSEQ multiplex PCR, lists solely in-frame clones and lacks some. The table includes about 160,000 clones, 7.8% detected once. CD4+ naive, central memory, regulatory and stem cell-like memory cells were sorted via CD45RO/CCR7/CD25/CD127/CD95/CD27. Germline CDR1 is MDHEN and CDR2 is SYDVKM. Trimming removed 1 base from V and 5 bases from J, with 24 bases in between. This CDR3 is built from 18 residues. This chain connects TRBV28 to TRBJ2-7; D may be TRBD2 (5 bases). This clonotype was sampled from a woman between 40 and 50 years old with type 1 diabetes. Source material: central memory CD4+ T cells from blood. CDR3 in DNA: TGTGCCAGCAGTTTATATTCCCCCGGGGAATCCAGTCATGACGAGCAGTACTTC. Residues: CASSLYSPGESSHDEQYF.